Below, 30 T cell receptor beta chains from the same sample are listed, as sequenced in a study of PD-1 blockade in classical Hodgkin lymphoma. The data were produced by immunoSEQ multiplex PCR, yet TCRdb's version contains in-frame clones alone and is incomplete. The sample has tens of thousands of clones; over 60% are singletons. Exposure to brentuximab vedotin varied, and each patient had relapsed following autologous stem cell transplantation. CD4+ T cells were purified from thawed PBMCs by magnetic negative selection. This sample comprised CD4+ T cells from blood, obtained at baseline. Receptors were obtained from a human donor with classical Hodgkin lymphoma.

This clone has only a few counts. The V gene is TRBV7-9, the J gene TRBJ1-3, with D unresolved. This CDR3 has 15 residues. Germline CDR1 is SEHNR and CDR2 is FQNEAQ (reference sequence). Trimming took off 2 bases at V and 4 bases at J, with 12 bases between the two ends. The CDR3 spells CASSLSSNAGNTIYF. The DNA for the CDR3 is TGTGCCAGCAGCTTATCCAGCAACGCAGGAAACACCATATATTTT.

The J gene is TRBJ1-1, the V gene TRBV30; 9 bases fit TRBD1. CDR1 is GTSNPN and CDR2 is SVGIG in the germline V gene (reference sequence). V shed 6 bases, J shed 4 bases, and the junction held 3 bases outside the gene matches. This CDR3 is built from 12 residues. This CDR3 is CACGQGRTEAFF. The CDR3 DNA reads as TGTGCCTGTGGACAGGGGCGCACTGAAGCTTTCTTT.

This clone was counted once. The chain recombines TRBV30 with TRBJ1-2; D is possibly TRBD1 (5 bases). CDR3 length equals 15 residues. Trimming stripped 0 bases from V and 4 bases from J, with 15 bases between. CDR1 is GTSNPN and CDR2 is SVGIG in the germline V gene (reference sequence). For the CDR3, the DNA is TGTGCCTGGAGTGTGGGGCTGGGACCAGCCTATGGCTACACCTTC. As protein: CAWSVGLGPAYGYTF.

The chain joins TRBV7-6 to TRBJ2-5, with 11 bases aligning to TRBD2. Trimming took 1 base from V and 5 from J; bases not matched to a gene: 9. CDR3 length: 17 amino acids. Germline CDR1 and CDR2: SGHVS and FNYEAQ. DNA of the CDR3: TGTGCCAGCAGCTTAGTAGCGGGGGGGACGGTTCTTGAGACCCAGTACTTC. It codes for CASSLVAGGTVLETQYF.

This clone was recorded once. This chain connects TRBV6-6 to TRBJ2-7, with TRBD2 matching 9 bases. Germline V gene sequence: CDR1 MNHNY, CDR2 SVGAGI (reference sequence). This CDR3 spans 15 amino acids. V shed 5 bases and J 1 base; nucleotides not matched to a gene: 6. CDR3 sequence: CASSALAGPSYEQYF. CDR3 DNA: TGTGCCAGCAGTGCTCTAGCGGGGCCATCCTACGAGCAGTACTTC.

This chain joins TRBV27 and TRBJ2-2; D is ambiguous. Trimming took 7 bases from V and 3 from J, leaving 9 bases between them. The CDR3 runs to 13 residues. CDR1 and CDR2 (germline): MNHEY, SMNVEV (reference sequence). The CDR3 region has the DNA TGTGCCAGCAAGGCAGGAGACACCGGGGAGCTGTTTTTT. Amino acids: CASKAGDTGELFF.

The chain recombines TRBV6-5 with TRBJ2-7; D is uncertain. The germline V and J ends were trimmed by 2 bases and 3 bases, with 5 bases remaining between them. The CDR3 has 12 amino acids. Germline values: CDR1 MNHEY, CDR2 SVGAGI. The CDR3 loop is CASSYTDYEQYF. The CDR3 coding sequence is TGTGCCAGCAGTTACACCGACTACGAGCAGTACTTC.

The sample holds a few counts of this clone. V is TRBV2 and J is TRBJ1-2, with D unclear. This CDR3 is 10 amino acids long. Germline assignment: CDR1 SNHLY and CDR2 FYNNEI. V was clipped by 6 bases and J by 7 bases, with 6 bases between them. Here the CDR3 reads CASRESGYTF. CDR3 coding DNA: TGTGCCAGCAGGGAATCTGGCTACACCTTC. The variable domain in full, with the rest retrieved from reference TRBV2 and TRBJ1-2, is EPEVTQTPSHQVTQMGQEVILRCVPISNHLYFYWYRQILGQKVEFLVSFYNNEISEKSEIFDDQFSVERPDGSNFTLKIRSTKLEDSAMYFCASRESGYTFGSGTRLTVV.

The V call is TRBV10-3, the J call TRBJ2-3, with TRBD2 as a possible D gene (6 bases). Between the trimmed V and J ends, which lost 9 bases and 1 base, there was a span of 14 bases. The CDR3 has 14 amino acids. Germline-derived CDR1 and CDR2 are ENHRY and SYGVKD. As DNA, the CDR3 is TGTGCCATGAGGGCCGGGGGAGGCACAGATACGCAGTATTTT. This sequence encodes CAMRAGGGTDTQYF.

This chain uses TRBV19 with TRBJ1-2, with 11 bases matching TRBD1. Germline V lookup: CDR1 LNHDA, CDR2 SQIVND (reference sequence). This CDR3 contains 15 residues. J gave up 5 bases and V 6 bases, and 8 bases lay outside the gene matches. The CDR3 loop reads CASSGRTGGAYGYTF. CDR3 DNA: TGTGCCAGTAGCGGTAGGACAGGGGGCGCATATGGCTACACCTTC.

This clone has only one observation. This rearrangement joins TRBV19 to TRBJ1-5; 7 bases are shared with TRBD1. The V and J ends lost 3 bases and 6 bases, in that order; junction bases with no gene match: 8. Germline V gene data show CDR1 as LNHDA and CDR2 as SQIVND (reference sequence). The CDR3 spans 15 residues. CDR3 amino acids: CASSIVRQGGQPQHF. DNA of the CDR3: TGTGCCAGTAGTATTGTCAGGCAGGGGGGTCAGCCCCAGCATTTT.

The CDR3 sequence is CASRASWGNEKLFF. The CDR3 coding sequence is TGTGCCAGCAGGGCGAGCTGGGGTAATGAAAAACTGTTTTTT. The chain carries TRBV6-5 and TRBJ1-4; D is uncertain. Germline CDR1 and CDR2: MNHEY and SVGAGI. Trimming shortened V by 6 bases and J by 4 bases, and 12 bases separated the two germline ends. The CDR3 totals 14 residues.

CDR3 coding DNA: TGTGCCAGCAGCCCCGGACTAGCGGGGGTACAAGAGACCCAGTACTTC. Its protein product is CASSPGLAGVQETQYF. This chain links TRBV7-7 with TRBJ2-5, with 13 positions matching TRBD2. This CDR3 has 16 amino acids. The J segment lost 2 bases and the V segment lost 5 bases, leaving 5 bases of the junction unmatched. Looked up from germline, CDR1 is SSHAT and CDR2 is FNYEAQ (reference sequence).

The chain has TRBV5-1 and TRBJ1-4, with 7 nucleotides matching TRBD1. CDR1 and CDR2 (germline): SGHRS, YFSETQ. The CDR3 sequence is 13 residues long. Trimming took 5 bases from V and 5 from J; bases not matched to a gene: 3. This CDR3 is CASRATGNEKLFF. Written as DNA, the CDR3 is TGCGCCAGCAGGGCGACAGGGAATGAAAAACTGTTTTTT.

In its sample, this clone was seen a few times. V and J are TRBV9 and TRBJ1-5, with TRBD1 as a possible D gene (5 bases). This CDR3 comprises 15 residues. The V gene lost 0 bases and the J gene lost 7 bases, with 14 bases spanning the gap. The germline V gene has CDR1 SGDLS and CDR2 YYNGEE. The CDR3 is CASSVAGAVGQPQHF. The CDR3 region has the DNA TGTGCCAGCAGCGTAGCTGGGGCGGTCGGGCAGCCCCAGCATTTT.

This clone has just a few counts. V gene TRBV4-2 combines with J gene TRBJ1-2; TRBD1 is a possible D gene (6 bases). Trimming removed 1 base from V and 3 bases from J, with 9 bases in between. The CDR3 totals 14 residues. CDR1 LGHNA and CDR2 YNFKEQ come from the germline V gene. CDR3 DNA sequence: TGTGCCAGCAGCCAAGTGGGGGGCTACTATGGCTACACCTTC. Protein product: CASSQVGGYYGYTF.

This clone is a singleton in its sample. This sequence joins TRBV5-1 and TRBJ1-5; D gene unclear. The CDR3 is made up of 16 amino acids. Trimming cost V 4 bases and J 6 bases, with 20 bases left between them. Germline V CDR1 and CDR2: SGHRS, YFSETQ. CDR3 residues: CASSPMAGGFSQPQHF. The CDR3 DNA follows: TGCGCCAGCAGCCCCATGGCCGGCGGGTTTAGTCAGCCCCAGCATTTT.

The chain uses TRBV6-5 and TRBJ1-1; 8 positions match TRBD1. Germline V lookup: CDR1 MNHEY, CDR2 SVGAGI. The CDR3 is 13 residues long. Trimming at V came to 6 bases and at J to 8 bases, leaving 8 bases not matched to a gene. The CDR3 DNA follows: TGTGCCAGCAGGACCGGGACAGGACGCGAAGCTTTCTTT. Its protein is CASRTGTGREAFF.

This chain uses TRBV11-2 with TRBJ2-1, with unresolved D. Trimming pared 5 bases from V and 6 bases from J, leaving 14 bases between. The CDR3 has 14 residues. Germline CDR1 SGHAT, CDR2 FQNNGV. CDR3 residues: CASSRMWVSNEQFF. Written as DNA, the CDR3 is TGTGCCAGCAGCCGGATGTGGGTCAGCAATGAGCAGTTCTTC.

This clone turned up a few times. The chain combines TRBV6-5 with TRBJ2-2, with 7 nucleotides matching TRBD1. Germline-derived CDR1 and CDR2 are MNHEY and SVGAGI. V lost 5 bases, J lost 4 bases, and 7 bases stayed unmatched. The CDR3 has 15 amino acids. As DNA, the CDR3 is TGTGCCAGCAGTCCCTCAACAGGGGCCACCGGGGAGCTGTTTTTT. Amino acids: CASSPSTGATGELFF.

This chain uses TRBV5-1 with TRBJ2-5; D is ambiguous. The germline V gene has CDR1 SGHRS and CDR2 YFSETQ. The CDR3 loop spans 14 amino acids. Trimming removed 4 bases from V and 5 bases from J, with 15 bases in between. The CDR3 DNA reads TGCGCCAGCAGCGTCGGACCCGGCGACGAGACCCAGTACTTC. The encoded protein is CASSVGPGDETQYF.

The genes are TRBV6-5 and TRBJ1-2, with 7 bases lining up with TRBD1. The CDR3 has 15 residues. Germline V gene sequence: CDR1 MNHEY, CDR2 SVGAGI. V lost 6 bases to trimming and J lost 4 bases; unmatched junction nucleotides: 11. This chain's CDR3 is CASSPGQSNFYGYTF. CDR3 nucleotides: TGTGCCAGCAGCCCGGGACAGAGTAATTTCTATGGCTACACCTTC.

This clone came up once. The chain links TRBV7-8 to TRBJ1-5; D may be TRBD1 (5 bases). The germline gives CDR1 SGHVS, CDR2 FQNEAQ. V was clipped by 1 base and J by 4 bases, with 8 bases between them. The CDR3 is 14 amino acids. This chain's CDR3 is CASSLGRGNQPQHF. As DNA, the CDR3 is TGTGCCAGCAGCTTAGGGCGGGGGAATCAGCCCCAGCATTTT.

This clone was counted only a few times. The V call is TRBV11-3, the J call TRBJ2-7; 7 bases line up with TRBD2. CDR1 and CDR2 (germline): SGHNT, YENEEA. Losses at the gene ends were 0 bases for V and 0 bases for J; bases not matched to a gene: 5. This CDR3 contains 16 residues. CDR3 residues: CASSLERGGGSYEQYF. The CDR3 coding sequence is TGTGCCAGCAGCTTAGAACGCGGCGGGGGCTCCTACGAGCAGTACTTC.

J is TRBJ1-2 and V is TRBV5-1, with 7 bases identical to TRBD1. V dropped 2 bases and J dropped 1; count of bases not matched to a gene: 8. CDR3 length: 16 amino acids. CDR1 and CDR2 from the germline V gene are SGHRS and YFSETQ. CDR3 sequence (DNA): TGCGCCAGCAGCTTAGAGACAGGGAGTATTAACTATGGCTACACCTTC. It encodes CASSLETGSINYGYTF.

V usage is TRBV28 and J usage is TRBJ1-5; no clear D gene. This CDR3 is 14 amino acids long. CDR1 MDHEN and CDR2 SYDVKM come from the germline V gene. Trimming removed 3 bases from V and 3 bases from J, with 9 bases in between. The CDR3 region is CASSLGSFNQPQHF. DNA for the CDR3: TGTGCCAGCAGTTTGGGAAGCTTCAATCAGCCCCAGCATTTT.

This clone was seen only once. This sequence joins TRBV29-1 and TRBJ1-4; D not certain. Germline lookup yields CDR1 SQVTM and CDR2 ANQGSEA. Trimming cost V 7 bases and J 0 bases, with 12 bases left between them. The CDR3 is 14 residues long. The CDR3 nucleotides are TGCAGCGCCGGGGTGGATGCAACTAATGAAAAACTGTTTTTT. Translated, it gives CSAGVDATNEKLFF.

The chain carries TRBV6-5 and TRBJ2-7, with D maybe TRBD2 (6 bases). The CDR3 totals 14 residues. Trimming removed 2 bases at V and 0 bases at J, with 8 bases between. Germline V gives CDR1 MNHEY, CDR2 SVGAGI. The CDR3 reads CASSYRRGSYEQYF. The CDR3 DNA follows: TGTGCCAGCAGTTACCGGCGGGGCTCCTACGAGCAGTACTTC.

V usage is TRBV2 and J usage is TRBJ2-5, with a weak D call TRBD2 (5 bases). The CDR3 sequence is 13 residues long. V was trimmed by 7 bases and J by 5 bases, leaving 14 bases between them. Germline V gives CDR1 SNHLY, CDR2 FYNNEI. The CDR3 DNA reads TGTGCCAGCAACCCGGATCGAGGGGAGACCCAGTACTTC. It encodes CASNPDRGETQYF.

This rearrangement joins TRBV14 to TRBJ2-4, with TRBD2 matching over 10 bases. The ends lost 0 bases at V and 10 bases at J; junction bases unmatched: 9. Looked up from germline, CDR1 is SGHDN and CDR2 is FVKESK. CDR3 length: 16 amino acids. CDR3 DNA: TGTGCCAGCAGCCAAGATTCAACTAGCGGGGCACTAATTCAGTACTTC. Encoded protein: CASSQDSTSGALIQYF.